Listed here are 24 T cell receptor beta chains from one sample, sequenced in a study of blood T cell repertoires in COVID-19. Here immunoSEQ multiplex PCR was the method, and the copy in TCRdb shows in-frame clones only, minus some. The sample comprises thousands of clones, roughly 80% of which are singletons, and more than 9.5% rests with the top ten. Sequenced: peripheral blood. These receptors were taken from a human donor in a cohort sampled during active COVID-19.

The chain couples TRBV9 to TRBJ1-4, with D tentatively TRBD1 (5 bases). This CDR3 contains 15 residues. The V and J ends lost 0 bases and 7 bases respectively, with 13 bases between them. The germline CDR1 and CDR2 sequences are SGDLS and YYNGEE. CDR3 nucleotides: TGTGCCAGCAGCGTAGATATTGGGGGAGGTGAAAAACTGTTTTTT. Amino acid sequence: CASSVDIGGGEKLFF.

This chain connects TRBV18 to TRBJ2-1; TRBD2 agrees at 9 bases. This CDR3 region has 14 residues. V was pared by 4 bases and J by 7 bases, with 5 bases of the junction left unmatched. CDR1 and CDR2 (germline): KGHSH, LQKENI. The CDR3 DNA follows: TGTGCCAGCTCACGCGGGGGGGCGTTGAATGAGCAGTTCTTC. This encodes CASSRGGALNEQFF.

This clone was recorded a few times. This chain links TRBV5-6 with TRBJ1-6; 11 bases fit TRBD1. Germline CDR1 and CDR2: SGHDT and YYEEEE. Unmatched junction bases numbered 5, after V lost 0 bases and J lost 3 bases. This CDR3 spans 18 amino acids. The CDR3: CASSLEGGTGGYNSPLHF. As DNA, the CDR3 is TGTGCCAGCAGCTTGGAAGGAGGGACAGGGGGCTATAATTCACCCCTCCACTTT.

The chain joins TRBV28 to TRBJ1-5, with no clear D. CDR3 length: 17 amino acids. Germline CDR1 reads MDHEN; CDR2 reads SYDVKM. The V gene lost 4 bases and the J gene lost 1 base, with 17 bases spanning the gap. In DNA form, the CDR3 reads TGTGCCAGCAGTTCTTCCGGGGAGGGCCCAAGCAATCAGCCCCAGCATTTT. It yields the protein CASSSSGEGPSNQPQHF.

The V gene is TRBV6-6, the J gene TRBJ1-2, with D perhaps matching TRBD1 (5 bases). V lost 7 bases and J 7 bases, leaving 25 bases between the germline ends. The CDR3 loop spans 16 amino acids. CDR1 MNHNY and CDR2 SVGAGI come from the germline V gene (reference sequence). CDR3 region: CASTKEVGGSVSGYTF. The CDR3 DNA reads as TGTGCCAGCACCAAAGAGGTGGGGGGTTCGGTTAGTGGCTACACCTTC.

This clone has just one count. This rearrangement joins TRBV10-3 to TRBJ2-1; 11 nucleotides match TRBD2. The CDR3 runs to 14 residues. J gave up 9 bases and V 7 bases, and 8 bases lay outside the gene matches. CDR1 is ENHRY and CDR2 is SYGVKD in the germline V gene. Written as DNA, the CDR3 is TGTGCCATCACCCGGGGGACTAGCGGTCTTGAGCAGTTCTTC. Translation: CAITRGTSGLEQFF.

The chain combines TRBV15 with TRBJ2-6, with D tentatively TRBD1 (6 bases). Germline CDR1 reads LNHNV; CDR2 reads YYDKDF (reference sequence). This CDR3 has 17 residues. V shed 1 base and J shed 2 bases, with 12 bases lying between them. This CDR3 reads CATSRGGQYAGANVLTF. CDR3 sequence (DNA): TGTGCCACCAGCAGAGGAGGACAGTATGCTGGGGCCAACGTCCTGACTTTC.

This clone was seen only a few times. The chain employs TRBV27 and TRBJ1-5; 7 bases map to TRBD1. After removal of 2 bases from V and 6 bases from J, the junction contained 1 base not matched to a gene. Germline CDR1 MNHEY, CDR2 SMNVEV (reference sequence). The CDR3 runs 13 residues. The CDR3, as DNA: TGTGCCAGCAGTTTAGACAGGGCTCAGCCCCAGCATTTT. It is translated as CASSLDRAQPQHF.

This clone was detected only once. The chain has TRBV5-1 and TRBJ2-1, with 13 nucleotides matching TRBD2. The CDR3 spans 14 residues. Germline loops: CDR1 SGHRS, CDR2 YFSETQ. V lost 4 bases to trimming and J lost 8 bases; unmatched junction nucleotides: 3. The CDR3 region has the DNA TGCGCCAGCAGCCCGGGACTAGCGGGATATGAGCAGTTCTTC. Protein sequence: CASSPGLAGYEQFF.

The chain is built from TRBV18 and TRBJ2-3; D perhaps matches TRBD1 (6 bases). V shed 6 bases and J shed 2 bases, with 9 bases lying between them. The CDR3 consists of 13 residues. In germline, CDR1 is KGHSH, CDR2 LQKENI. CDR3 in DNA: TGTGCCAGCTCCAGGACAGTCACAGATACGCAGTATTTT. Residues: CASSRTVTDTQYF.

The CDR3 loop reads CASSSSGRHTGELFF. The CDR3, as DNA: TGTGCCAGCAGCTCGAGCGGGAGGCATACCGGGGAGCTGTTTTTT. The V and J genes are TRBV9 and TRBJ2-2; 9 nucleotides align to TRBD2. CDR3 size: 15 residues. J gave up 5 bases and V 4 bases, and 6 bases lay outside the gene matches. The germline gives CDR1 SGDLS, CDR2 YYNGEE.

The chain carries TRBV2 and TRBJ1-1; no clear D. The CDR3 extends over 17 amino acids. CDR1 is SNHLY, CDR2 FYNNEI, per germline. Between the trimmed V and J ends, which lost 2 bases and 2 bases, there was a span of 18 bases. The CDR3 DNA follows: TGTGCCAGCAGTGAACTCGCGGGAGGCCCGGGAAACACTGAAGCTTTCTTT. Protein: CASSELAGGPGNTEAFF.

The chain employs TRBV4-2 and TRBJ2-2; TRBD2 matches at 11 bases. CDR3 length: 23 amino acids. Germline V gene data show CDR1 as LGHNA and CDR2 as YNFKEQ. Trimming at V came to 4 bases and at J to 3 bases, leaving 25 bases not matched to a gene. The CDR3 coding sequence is TGTGCCAGCAGCCGCCCGGGGCATTGGTCGGGACTAGCGGAGGTGGGAGACACCGGGGAGCTGTTTTTT. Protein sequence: CASSRPGHWSGLAEVGDTGELFF.

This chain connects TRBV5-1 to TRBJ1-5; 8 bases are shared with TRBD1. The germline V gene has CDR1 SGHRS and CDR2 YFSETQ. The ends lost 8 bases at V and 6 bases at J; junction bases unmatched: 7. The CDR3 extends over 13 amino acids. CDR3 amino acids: CASTQGAGQPQHF. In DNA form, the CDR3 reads TGCGCCAGTACTCAGGGGGCGGGTCAGCCCCAGCATTTT.

The CDR3 DNA sequence: TGTGCCAGCTCGCCGACTAGCGGGAAAGATGAGCAGTTCTTC. This codes for CASSPTSGKDEQFF. The chain is built from TRBV18 and TRBJ2-1, with 11 nucleotides matching TRBD2. Germline CDR1 reads KGHSH; CDR2 reads LQKENI. With 6 bases clipped from V and 8 bases from J, the junction kept 6 bases outside the gene matches. This CDR3 contains 14 residues.

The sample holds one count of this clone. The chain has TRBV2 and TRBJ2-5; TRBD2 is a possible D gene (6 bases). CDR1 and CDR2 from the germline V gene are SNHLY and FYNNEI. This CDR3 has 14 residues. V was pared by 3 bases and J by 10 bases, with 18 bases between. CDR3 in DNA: TGTGCCAGCAGTGAGGGCGGGGTCCAGATTGACCAGTACTTC. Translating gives CASSEGGVQIDQYF.

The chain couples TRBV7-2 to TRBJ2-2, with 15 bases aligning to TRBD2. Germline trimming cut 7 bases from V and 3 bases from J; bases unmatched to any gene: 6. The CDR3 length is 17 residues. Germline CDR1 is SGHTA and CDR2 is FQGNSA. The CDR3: CASTLGLAGGYTGELFF. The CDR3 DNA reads TGTGCCAGCACCTTGGGACTAGCGGGAGGCTACACCGGGGAGCTGTTTTTT.

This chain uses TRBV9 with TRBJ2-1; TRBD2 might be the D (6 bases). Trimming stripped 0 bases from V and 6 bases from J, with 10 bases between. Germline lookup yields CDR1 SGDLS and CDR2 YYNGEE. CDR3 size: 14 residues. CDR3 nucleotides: TGTGCCAGCAGCGTAGGAACTAGCTTCAATGAGCAGTTCTTC. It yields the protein CASSVGTSFNEQFF.

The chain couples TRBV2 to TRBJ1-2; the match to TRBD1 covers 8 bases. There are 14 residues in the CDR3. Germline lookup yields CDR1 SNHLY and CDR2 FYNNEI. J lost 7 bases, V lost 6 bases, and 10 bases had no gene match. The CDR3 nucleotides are TGTGCCAGCAGGTTACAGGGGGAGGGGACTGGCTACACCTTC. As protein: CASRLQGEGTGYTF.

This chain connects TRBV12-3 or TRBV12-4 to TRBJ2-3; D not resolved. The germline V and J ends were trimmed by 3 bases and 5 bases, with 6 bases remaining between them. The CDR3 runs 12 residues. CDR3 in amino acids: CASSFLVDTQYF. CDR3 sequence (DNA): TGTGCCAGCAGTTTCCTCGTAGATACGCAGTATTTT.

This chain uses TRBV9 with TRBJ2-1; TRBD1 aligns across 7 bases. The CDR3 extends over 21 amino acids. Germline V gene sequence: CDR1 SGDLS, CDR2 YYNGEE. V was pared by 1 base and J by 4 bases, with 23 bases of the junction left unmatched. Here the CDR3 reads CASSVIGPQKDTGAQYNEQFF. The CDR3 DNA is TGTGCCAGCAGCGTAATAGGCCCACAAAAAGATACAGGGGCCCAGTACAATGAGCAGTTCTTC.

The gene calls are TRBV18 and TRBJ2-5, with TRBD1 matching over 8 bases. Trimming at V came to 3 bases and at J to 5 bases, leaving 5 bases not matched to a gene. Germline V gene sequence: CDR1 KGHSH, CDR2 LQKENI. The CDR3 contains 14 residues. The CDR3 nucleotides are TGTGCCAGCTCACCGAGCAGGGGGCGGGAGACCCAGTACTTC. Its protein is CASSPSRGRETQYF. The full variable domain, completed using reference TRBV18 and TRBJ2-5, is NAGVMQNPRHLVRRRGQEARLRCSPMKGHSHVYWYRQLPEEGLKFMVYLQKENIIDESGMPKERFSAEFPKEGPSILRIQQVVRGDSAAYFCASSPSRGRETQYFGPGTRLLVL.

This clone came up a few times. DNA for the CDR3: TGTGCCAGCAGCGTTTCTAGGACAGGGGGCAGTTATGGCTACACCTTC. Translating it yields CASSVSRTGGSYGYTF. V gene TRBV28 combines with J gene TRBJ1-2; 11 bases are shared with TRBD1. The CDR3 totals 16 residues. The V gene end was trimmed by 6 bases and the J gene end by 5 bases; junction bases not matched to a gene: 11. Germline-derived CDR1 and CDR2 are MDHEN and SYDVKM.

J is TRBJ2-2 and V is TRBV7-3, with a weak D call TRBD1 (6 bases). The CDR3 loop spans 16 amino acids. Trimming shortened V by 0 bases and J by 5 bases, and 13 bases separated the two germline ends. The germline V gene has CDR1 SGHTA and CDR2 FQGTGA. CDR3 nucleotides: TGTGCCAGCAGCTTAACGTTACAGGGATTAACCGGGGAGCTGTTTTTT. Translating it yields CASSLTLQGLTGELFF.